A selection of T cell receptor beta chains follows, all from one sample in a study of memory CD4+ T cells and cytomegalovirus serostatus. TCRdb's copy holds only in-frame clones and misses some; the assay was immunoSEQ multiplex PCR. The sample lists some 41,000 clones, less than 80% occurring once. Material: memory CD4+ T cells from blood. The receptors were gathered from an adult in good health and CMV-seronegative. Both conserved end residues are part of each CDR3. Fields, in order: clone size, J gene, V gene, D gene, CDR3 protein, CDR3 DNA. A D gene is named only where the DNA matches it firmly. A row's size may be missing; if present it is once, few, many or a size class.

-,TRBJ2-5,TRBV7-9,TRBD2,CASSTSGRGNQETQYF,TGTGCCAGCAGTACTAGCGGGAGGGGGAATCAAGAGACCCAGTACTTC
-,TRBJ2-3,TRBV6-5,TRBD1,CASSYSRTGDTQYF,TGTGCCAGCAGTTACTCGCGGACAGGAGATACGCAGTATTTT
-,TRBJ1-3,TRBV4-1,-,CASSQDGGLFDNTIYF,TGCGCCAGCAGCCAAGACGGGGGGTTGTTTGACAACACCATATATTTT
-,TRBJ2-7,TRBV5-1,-,CASSRGEAYEQYF,TGCGCCAGCAGCAGAGGTGAGGCCTACGAGCAGTACTTC
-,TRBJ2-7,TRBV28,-,CASIRSGASYEQYF,TGTGCCAGCATTCGGTCGGGGGCCTCCTACGAGCAGTACTTC
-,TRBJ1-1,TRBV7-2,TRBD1,CASSLAPGTVNTEAFF,TGTGCCAGCAGCTTAGCCCCTGGGACAGTGAACACTGAAGCTTTCTTT
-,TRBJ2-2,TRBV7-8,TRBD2,CASSPYRVLAGADTGELFF,TGTGCCAGCAGCCCCTATCGTGTACTAGCGGGAGCGGACACCGGGGAGCTGTTTTTT
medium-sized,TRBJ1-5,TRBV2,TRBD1,CASSLTGGLQPQHF,TGTGCCAGCAGCTTGACAGGGGGCCTTCAGCCCCAGCATTTT
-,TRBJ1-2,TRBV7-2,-,CASSLGQAKTHGYTF,TGTGCCAGCAGCTTAGGACAGGCAAAGACTCATGGCTACACCTTC
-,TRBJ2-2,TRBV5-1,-,CASSSDSTANTGELFF,TGCGCCAGCAGTTCCGACAGTACCGCGAACACCGGGGAGCTGTTTTTT
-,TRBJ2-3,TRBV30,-,CALLPGADTQYF,TGTGCCCTCCTGCCCGGGGCAGATACGCAGTATTTT
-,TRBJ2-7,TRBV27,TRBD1,CASSFRGQVKAGTYEQYF,TGTGCCAGCAGCTTTCGGGGACAGGTAAAGGCCGGGACCTACGAGCAGTACTTC
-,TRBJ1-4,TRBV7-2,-,CASSETGEKLFF,TGTGCCAGCAGCGAAACAGGCGAAAAACTGTTTTTT
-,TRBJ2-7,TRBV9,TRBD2,CASSVQGLAGAYEQYF,TGTGCCAGCAGCGTCCAGGGACTAGCGGGAGCCTACGAGCAGTACTTC
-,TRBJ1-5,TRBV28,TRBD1,CASSSLRQGQPQHF,TGTGCCAGCAGTTCACTAAGACAGGGACAGCCCCAGCATTTT
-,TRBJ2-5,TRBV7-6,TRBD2,CASSVLAGGVQETQYF,TGTGCCAGCAGCGTCCTAGCGGGAGGGGTACAAGAGACCCAGTACTTC
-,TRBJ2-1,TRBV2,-,CASSENQGSEQFF,TGTGCCAGCAGTGAGAACCAGGGGAGTGAGCAGTTCTTC
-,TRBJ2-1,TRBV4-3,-,CASSSTLLPLDNEQFF,TGCGCCAGCAGCTCAACTCTGTTACCCCTCGACAATGAGCAGTTCTTC
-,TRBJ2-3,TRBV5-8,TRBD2,CASTVSSGRAIEYF,TGTGCCAGCACGGTATCCAGCGGGAGGGCGATAGAATATTTT
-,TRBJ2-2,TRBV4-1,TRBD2,CASSLTGASGRTGELFF,TGCGCCAGCAGCCTGACTGGGGCTAGCGGGAGGACCGGGGAGCTGTTTTTT
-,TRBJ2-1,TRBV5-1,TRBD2,CASSLAPGVAGGSNEQFF,TGCGCCAGCAGCTTGGCCCCCGGGGTAGCGGGAGGGTCCAATGAGCAGTTCTTC
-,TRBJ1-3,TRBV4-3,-,CASSLLQDSGNTIYF,TGCGCCAGCAGCCTGTTGCAAGACTCTGGAAACACCATATATTTT
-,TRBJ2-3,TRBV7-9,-,CASSLDGAVADTQYF,TGTGCCAGCAGCTTAGATGGGGCCGTGGCAGATACGCAGTATTTT
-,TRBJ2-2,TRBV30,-,CAWSVLGTGELFF,TGTGCCTGGAGTGTACTAGGGACCGGGGAGCTGTTTTTT
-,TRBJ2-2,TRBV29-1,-,CSVRGELVTGELFF,TGCAGCGTCAGGGGGGAGTTGGTCACCGGGGAGCTGTTTTTT
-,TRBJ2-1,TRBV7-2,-,CASSKFYNEQFF,TGTGCCAGCAGCAAATTCTACAATGAGCAGTTCTTC
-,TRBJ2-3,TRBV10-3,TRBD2,CAVRPGLAADTQYF,TGTGCCGTGAGACCGGGACTAGCGGCAGATACGCAGTATTTT
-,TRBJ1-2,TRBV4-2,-,CASSQAGQKGYGYTF,TGTGCCAGCAGCCAAGCAGGCCAAAAGGGCTATGGCTACACCTTC
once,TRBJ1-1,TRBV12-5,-,CASGLFSGGEAFF,TGTGCTAGTGGTTTGTTCTCCGGTGGAGAAGCTTTCTTT
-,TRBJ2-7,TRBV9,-,CASSVGWSSDTYEQYF,TGTGCCAGCAGCGTAGGGTGGAGTAGCGACACCTACGAGCAGTACTTC
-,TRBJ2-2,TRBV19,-,CASSRLPGSGELFF,TGTGCCAGTAGTCGACTCCCTGGGAGCGGGGAGCTGTTTTTT
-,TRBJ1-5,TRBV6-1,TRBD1,CATQTGTYQPQHF,TGTGCCACCCAGACAGGGACGTATCAGCCCCAGCATTTT
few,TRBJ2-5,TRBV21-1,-,CASSPPYGIKQETQYF,TGTGCCAGCAGCCCCCCCTACGGCATTAAACAAGAGACCCAGTACTTC
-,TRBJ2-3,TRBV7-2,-,CASSLQSGADTQYF,TGTGCCAGCAGCCTTCAATCTGGGGCGGATACGCAGTATTTT
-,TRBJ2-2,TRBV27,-,CASSFLAGELFF,TGTGCCAGCAGTTTTCTTGCCGGGGAGCTGTTTTTT
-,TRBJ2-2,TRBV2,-,CASSGGFGELFF,TGTGCCAGCAGTGGAGGGTTCGGGGAGCTGTTTTTT
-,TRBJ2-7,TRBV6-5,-,CASSGRAYEQYF,TGTGCCAGCAGTGGACGGGCCTACGAGCAGTACTTC
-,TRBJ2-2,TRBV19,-,CASTTKDRAPFGELFF,TGTGCCAGTACCACGAAGGACCGGGCCCCCTTCGGGGAGCTGTTTTTT
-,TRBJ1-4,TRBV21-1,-,CASSKGPWEGGNEKLFF,TGTGCCAGCAGCAAAGGTCCATGGGAGGGTGGGAATGAAAAACTGTTTTTT
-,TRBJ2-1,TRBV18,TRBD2,CASSLLTSGANNEQFF,TGTGCCAGCTCACTGCTGACTAGCGGGGCGAACAATGAGCAGTTCTTC
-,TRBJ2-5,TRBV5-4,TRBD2,CASSRTSGRAVETQYF,TGTGCCAGCAGCCGGACGAGCGGGAGGGCGGTGGAGACCCAGTACTTC
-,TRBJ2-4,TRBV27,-,CASSARGDAKNIQYF,TGTGCCAGCAGTGCTAGGGGTGATGCCAAAAACATTCAGTACTTC
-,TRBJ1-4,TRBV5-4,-,CASSFRDIEEKLFF,TGTGCCAGCAGCTTCAGGGACATTGAAGAAAAACTGTTTTTT
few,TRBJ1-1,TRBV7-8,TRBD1,CASGGGFGTGVSTEAFF,TGTGCCAGCGGAGGTGGGTTCGGGACAGGGGTTTCGACTGAAGCTTTCTTT
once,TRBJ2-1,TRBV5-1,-,CASRISQGSPYNEQFF,TGCGCCAGCAGAATCTCGCAGGGATCACCCTACAATGAGCAGTTCTTC
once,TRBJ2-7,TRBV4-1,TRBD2,CASRPTSGRAHEQYF,TGCGCCAGCAGGCCGACTAGCGGGAGGGCCCACGAGCAGTACTTC
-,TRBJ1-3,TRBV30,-,CAWTPANTIYF,TGTGCCTGGACCCCCGCGAACACCATATATTTT
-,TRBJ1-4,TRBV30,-,CAWSPSSQKLFF,TGTGCCTGGAGTCCGAGTTCACAAAAACTGTTTTTT
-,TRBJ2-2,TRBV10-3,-,CAISEGGGSLTGTGELFF,TGTGCCATCAGTGAGGGAGGCGGTTCCTTAACGGGCACCGGGGAGCTGTTTTTT
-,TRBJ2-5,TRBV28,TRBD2,CASTRTAAGGETQYF,TGTGCCAGCACGAGGACCGCCGCGGGGGGAGAGACCCAGTACTTC
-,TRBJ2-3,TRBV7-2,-,CASSLLIGAQDTQYF,TGTGCCAGCAGCTTACTGATCGGGGCCCAAGATACGCAGTATTTT
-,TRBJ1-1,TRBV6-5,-,CASSYRPRDTEAFF,TGTGCCAGCAGTTACAGGCCGCGGGACACTGAAGCTTTCTTT